Listed below are T cell receptor beta chains from one sample, sequenced in a study of blood T cell repertoires in COVID-19. Method: immunoSEQ multiplex PCR; TCRdb's copy keeps in-frame clones and lacks some. This sample has roughly 460,000 clones, with approximately 90% found just once. The material sequenced was peripheral blood. The receptors were gathered from a man aged 18 to 35 with COVID-19, enrolled during active disease. Both conserved end residues are part of each CDR3. The D gene is left open where the match is weak. Size is stated for part of the rows, as once, few or many counts, or as a class when the clone is expanded.

D gene,J gene,clone size,V gene,CDR3 length,CDR3 protein,CDR3 DNA
.,TRBJ2-6,.,TRBV2,16,CASSELGSSGANVLTF,TGTGCCAGCAGTGAATTAGGGAGCTCTGGGGCCAACGTCCTGACTTTC
.,TRBJ2-7,.,TRBV5-1,13,CASSFDSPYEQYF,TGCGCCAGCAGCTTCGACAGCCCCTACGAGCAGTACTTC
.,TRBJ1-5,.,TRBV5-8,16,CASSLVVRYSNQPQHF,TGTGCCAGCAGCTTGGTCGTGCGGTATAGCAATCAGCCCCAGCATTTT
.,TRBJ1-2,.,TRBV27,17,CASTSIWGQGRFLGYTF,TGTGCCAGCACCTCAATTTGGGGCCAGGGTCGTTTTCTCGGCTACACCTTC
.,TRBJ1-3,few,TRBV7-2,13,CASSLDPGNTIYF,TGTGCCAGCAGCTTAGATCCGGGAAACACCATATATTTT
TRBD2,TRBJ2-1,.,TRBV3-1/TRBV3-2,18,CASSQGLAGASSYNEQFF,TGTGCCAGCAGCCAGGGACTAGCGGGTGCTAGCTCCTACAATGAGCAGTTCTTC
TRBD1,TRBJ2-7,few,TRBV5-4,13,CASSPTGSGEQYF,TGTGCCAGCAGCCCGACAGGGTCGGGGGAGCAGTACTTC
.,TRBJ2-5,.,TRBV5-1,15,CASSLVAAVQETQYF,TGCGCCAGCAGCTTGGTTGCCGCGGTCCAAGAGACCCAGTACTTC
TRBD1,TRBJ2-1,.,TRBV5-1,14,CASSGGTGGNEQFF,TGCGCCAGCAGCGGAGGGACAGGGGGCAATGAGCAGTTCTTC
.,TRBJ2-2,.,TRBV11-2,13,CAGGGWNTGELFF,TGTGCCGGAGGAGGGTGGAACACCGGGGAGCTGTTTTTT
.,TRBJ2-7,once,TRBV2,14,CASSEQGQAYEQYF,TGTGCCAGCAGTGAACAAGGACAAGCCTACGAGCAGTACTTC
.,TRBJ1-1,.,TRBV5-4,12,CASSYMNTEAFF,TGTGCCAGCAGCTACATGAACACTGAAGCTTTCTTT
TRBD1,TRBJ1-4,.,TRBV5-1,14,CASSLEGGSEKLFF,TGCGCCAGCAGCTTGGAAGGGGGCAGTGAAAAACTGTTTTTT
TRBD1,TRBJ2-7,.,TRBV2,15,CASRPPGQGLMEQYF,TGTGCCAGCAGACCCCCGGGACAGGGGTTAATGGAGCAGTACTTC
.,TRBJ1-6,.,TRBV12-3/TRBV12-4,13,CASKRANNSPLHF,TGTGCCAGCAAGAGGGCTAATAATTCACCCCTCCACTTT
TRBD1,TRBJ1-1,.,TRBV2,17,CASSDWTGTNMNTEAFF,TGTGCCAGCAGTGATTGGACAGGGACGAATATGAACACTGAAGCTTTCTTT
TRBD1,TRBJ2-7,.,TRBV11-2,15,CASSLAGQGAYEQYF,TGTGCCAGCAGCTTAGCGGGACAGGGCGCCTACGAGCAGTACTTC
.,TRBJ1-2,once,TRBV27,15,CASSLSPQEGGGYTF,TGTGCCAGCAGTTTATCGCCCCAGGAAGGAGGTGGCTACACCTTC
.,TRBJ1-5,.,TRBV4-1,14,CASSQAQGFQPQHF,TGCGCCAGCAGCCAAGCACAGGGATTTCAGCCCCAGCATTTT
.,TRBJ1-6,.,TRBV9,16,CASSVDRETPHSPLHF,TGTGCCAGCAGCGTAGACAGGGAGACGCCGCATTCACCCCTCCACTTT
.,TRBJ2-7,.,TRBV6-5,14,CASSRDSLSYEQYF,TGTGCCAGCAGTAGGGACTCCCTGTCCTACGAGCAGTACTTC
TRBD1,TRBJ1-3,.,TRBV5-6,17,CASSGVQGTPAGNTIYF,TGTGCCAGCAGCGGAGTACAGGGGACCCCGGCTGGAAACACCATATATTTT
TRBD2,TRBJ2-5,.,TRBV5-1,15,CASSRSSGDQETQYF,TGCGCCAGCAGTCGTTCTAGCGGGGACCAAGAGACCCAGTACTTC
.,TRBJ2-5,.,TRBV2,16,CASRARTTGSGETQYF,TGTGCCAGCAGAGCCAGGACCACAGGATCCGGAGAGACCCAGTACTTC
TRBD2,TRBJ2-1,once,TRBV11-3,14,CASSSDSSGNEQFF,TGTGCCAGCAGCTCAGACTCTAGCGGCAATGAGCAGTTCTTC
.,TRBJ2-7,.,TRBV7-9,12,CASSYGSYEQYF,TGTGCCAGCAGCTACGGGTCCTACGAGCAGTACTTC
TRBD2,TRBJ2-1,.,TRBV20-1,14,CSASEGTSSHEQFF,TGCAGTGCTAGTGAAGGGACTAGCTCCCATGAGCAGTTCTTC
.,TRBJ2-5,.,TRBV5-5,13,CASSLSHQETQYF,TGTGCCAGCAGCTTAAGCCACCAAGAGACCCAGTACTTC
.,TRBJ1-1,.,TRBV30,13,CAWSEFSDFEAFF,TGTGCCTGGAGTGAATTTTCAGATTTCGAAGCTTTCTTT
.,TRBJ1-1,.,TRBV9,13,CASSVATDTEAFF,TGTGCCAGCAGCGTAGCTACTGACACTGAAGCTTTCTTT
.,TRBJ2-7,.,TRBV7-9,13,CASSSDTAYEQYF,TGTGCCAGCAGCTCAGACACCGCCTACGAGCAGTACTTC
TRBD2,TRBJ2-1,few,TRBV27,15,CASSLTSGRAFEQFF,TGTGCCAGCAGTCTTACTAGCGGGAGGGCTTTTGAGCAGTTCTTC
.,TRBJ1-2,.,TRBV7-9,14,CASSSIQTADGYTF,TGTGCCAGCAGCTCAATACAGACAGCCGATGGCTACACCTTC
TRBD2,TRBJ2-3,.,TRBV27,15,CASSFVRGVRDTQYF,TGTGCCAGCAGTTTCGTCCGGGGGGTACGAGATACGCAGTATTTT
.,TRBJ1-1,.,TRBV7-2,14,CASSNTLPGTEAFF,TGTGCCAGCAGCAACACTCTACCGGGAACTGAAGCTTTCTTT
.,TRBJ1-2,few,TRBV2,12,CASSESKGLLFF,TGTGCCAGCAGTGAGTCAAAGGGACTCCTGTTCTTC
TRBD1,TRBJ1-5,once,TRBV15,15,CATDPGGYSNQPQHF,TGTGCCACCGACCCAGGGGGTTATAGCAATCAGCCCCAGCATTTT
.,TRBJ1-1,.,TRBV15,13,CATSRVLSGEAFF,TGTGCCACCAGCAGAGTTCTGTCAGGGGAAGCTTTCTTT
TRBD2,TRBJ2-7,.,TRBV9,15,CASSGLAGEAYEQYF,TGTGCCAGCAGCGGACTAGCGGGAGAGGCCTACGAGCAGTACTTC
TRBD1,TRBJ2-5,.,TRBV19,13,CASSIGQGETQYF,TGTGCCAGTAGTATAGGACAGGGAGAGACCCAGTACTTC
.,TRBJ1-1,once,TRBV7-8,14,CASSLSSMNTEAFF,TGTGCCAGCAGCTTATCGAGTATGAACACTGAAGCTTTCTTT
TRBD2,TRBJ2-2,.,TRBV2,15,CASSGLAVVTGELFF,TGTGCCAGCAGTGGACTAGCGGTAGTTACCGGGGAGCTGTTTTTT
.,TRBJ2-7,.,TRBV12-5,16,CASGFDSHGLSTEQYF,TGTGCTAGTGGTTTCGACAGCCATGGTCTGTCTACGGAGCAGTACTTC
TRBD1,TRBJ2-7,.,TRBV19,14,CASSIDRTGYEQYF,TGTGCCAGTAGTATAGATCGGACAGGCTACGAGCAGTACTTC
TRBD2,TRBJ2-1,.,TRBV5-1,16,CASSLEASGTYNEQFF,TGCGCCAGCAGCTTGGAGGCTAGCGGGACTTACAATGAGCAGTTCTTC
TRBD2,TRBJ2-7,.,TRBV3-1/TRBV3-2,16,CASSQDQAGGLDEQYF,TGTGCCAGCAGCCAAGATCAAGCGGGAGGGCTGGACGAGCAGTACTTC
.,TRBJ1-6,.,TRBV7-2,17,CASSKAVHSSYNSPLHF,TGTGCCAGCAGTAAGGCAGTCCACAGCTCCTATAATTCACCCCTCCACTTT
.,TRBJ2-1,.,TRBV4-1,14,CASSQDRVKNEQFF,TGCGCCAGCAGCCAAGATAGAGTGAAGAATGAGCAGTTCTTC
.,TRBJ2-7,.,TRBV15,14,CATSRSRDSYEQYF,TGTGCCACCAGCAGGAGCCGAGACAGCTACGAGCAGTACTTC
.,TRBJ1-1,.,TRBV6-1,13,CASSEYGPNGAFF,TGTGCCAGCAGTGAGTATGGTCCTAACGGAGCTTTCTTT